These 20 T cell receptor beta chains came from one sample sequenced in a study of cytomegalovirus exposure and HLA in healthy donors. The PCR had 60 Vbeta and 13 Jbeta primers. Sequenced by immunoSEQ multiplex PCR; TCRdb stores in-frame clones only, minus some. The sample gives about 110,000 clones, around 73% of which show up once; roughly 8% is in the top ten. Sequences were obtained from PBMCs. These receptors all come from a man aged 25-45 years in good health and CMV-seronegative.

The V call is TRBV27, the J call TRBJ2-7; a possible D gene is TRBD1 (6 bases). With 0 bases removed from V and 3 bases from J, the gap between germline ends came to 12 bases. Germline CDR1 reads MNHEY; CDR2 reads SMNVEV (reference sequence). This CDR3 spans 15 amino acids. The CDR3 DNA reads as TGTGCCAGCAGTTTATCGGGACAATCACTCTACGAGCAGTACTTC. The encoded protein is CASSLSGQSLYEQYF.

This chain links TRBV6-6 with TRBJ1-2; TRBD1 agrees at 7 bases. The CDR3 has 13 residues. V was pared by 6 bases and J by 2 bases, with 3 bases of the junction left unmatched. Germline V lookup: CDR1 MNHNY, CDR2 SVGAGI (reference sequence). The CDR3 region has the DNA TGTGCCAGCAGAGGACAGGACAACTATGGCTACACCTTC. Amino acids: CASRGQDNYGYTF.

The V and J genes are TRBV7-2 and TRBJ2-7, with TRBD2 identical over 8 bases. Germline CDR1 reads SGHTA; CDR2 reads FQGNSA. The J segment lost 5 bases and the V segment lost 8 bases, leaving 5 bases of the junction unmatched. This CDR3 is built from 12 residues. The CDR3 loop reads CASARGGDEQYF. CDR3 bases: TGTGCCAGCGCCCGGGGGGGGGACGAGCAGTACTTC.

This clone was recorded only once. The CDR3 DNA follows: TGTGCCAGCAGCAAAACCGGGACTAGCGGAAACAATGAGCAGTTCTTC. Its protein is CASSKTGTSGNNEQFF. The chain is built from TRBV9 and TRBJ2-1; 11 bases line up with TRBD2. With 4 bases clipped from V and 5 bases from J, the junction kept 8 bases outside the gene matches. Germline V lookup: CDR1 SGDLS, CDR2 YYNGEE. The CDR3 runs 16 residues.

The rearrangement uses TRBV7-9 and TRBJ1-2; D not resolved. Trimming removed 5 bases at V and 1 base at J, with 14 bases between. Germline V gene data show CDR1 as SEHNR and CDR2 as FQNEAQ (reference sequence). The CDR3 consists of 15 residues. CDR3 amino acids: CASSTLYSYNYGYTF. CDR3 in DNA: TGTGCCAGCAGCACTCTATACTCCTATAACTATGGCTACACCTTC.

The chain links TRBV5-4 to TRBJ2-5; TRBD2 agrees at 10 bases. With 0 bases clipped from V and 2 bases from J, the junction kept 4 bases outside the gene matches. This CDR3 is 16 amino acids long. Germline loops: CDR1 SGHNT, CDR2 YYREEE (reference sequence). The CDR3: CASSLASGGIQETQYF. The DNA for the CDR3 is TGTGCCAGCAGCTTGGCTAGCGGGGGCATTCAAGAGACCCAGTACTTC.

This clone has only a few counts. CDR3 amino acids: CASSQERGQSNYGYTF. The DNA for the CDR3 is TGTGCCAGCAGCCAAGAGAGGGGACAGAGTAACTATGGCTACACCTTC. The chain couples TRBV4-2 to TRBJ1-2; TRBD1 agrees at 7 bases. The CDR3 extends over 16 amino acids. Per the germline V gene, CDR1 is LGHNA and CDR2 is YNFKEQ. V dropped 0 bases and J dropped 1; count of bases not matched to a gene: 5.

J is TRBJ2-5 and V is TRBV5-4; 7 bases map to TRBD2. CDR1 and CDR2 (germline): SGHNT, YYREEE (reference sequence). V shed 2 bases and J 3 bases; nucleotides not matched to a gene: 7. This CDR3 is 15 amino acids long. The CDR3 spells CASSLPTSSKETQYF. CDR3 bases: TGTGCCAGCAGCTTACCGACTAGCTCAAAAGAGACCCAGTACTTC.

This chain joins TRBV28 and TRBJ2-3, with 16 bases aligning to TRBD2. Germline CDR1 is MDHEN and CDR2 is SYDVKM. The CDR3 has 19 amino acids. V shed 6 bases, J shed 0 bases, and the junction held 9 bases outside the gene matches. This CDR3 is CASSVEGLAGGVSTDTQYF. CDR3 sequence (DNA): TGTGCCAGCAGCGTCGAGGGACTAGCGGGGGGGGTTAGCACAGATACGCAGTATTTT.

The chain links TRBV28 to TRBJ2-3, with 10 bases matching TRBD1. The CDR3 runs to 18 residues. The J segment lost 3 bases and the V segment lost 5 bases, leaving 14 bases of the junction unmatched. Looked up from germline, CDR1 is MDHEN and CDR2 is SYDVKM. CDR3 amino acids: CASSAYMGDRGGTDTQYF. In DNA form, the CDR3 reads TGTGCCAGCAGTGCTTATATGGGGGACAGGGGTGGAACAGATACGCAGTATTTT.

The chain recombines TRBV19 with TRBJ1-1, with a possible D match to TRBD1 (6 bases). CDR3 length: 14 amino acids. Trimming took 7 bases from V and 0 from J, leaving 12 bases between them. Germline assignment: CDR1 LNHDA and CDR2 SQIVND (reference sequence). The CDR3 sequence: CASIGQFVNTEAFF. The CDR3 DNA is TGTGCCAGTATTGGACAGTTCGTGAACACTGAAGCTTTCTTT.

V gene TRBV28 combines with J gene TRBJ2-3; TRBD2 agrees at 14 bases. There are 16 residues in the CDR3. The V gene's germline CDR1 is MDHEN and CDR2 SYDVKM. J gave up 6 bases and V 6 bases, and 8 bases lay outside the gene matches. Here the CDR3 DNA reads TGTGCCAGCAGCCGGACTAGCGGGGGGATGAGGGATACGCAGTATTTT. This sequence encodes CASSRTSGGMRDTQYF.

This chain connects TRBV15 to TRBJ1-6; D gene ambiguous. V was shortened by 6 bases and J by 9 bases, with 15 bases between the two germline ends. The CDR3 consists of 14 residues. From germline, CDR1 is LNHNV and CDR2 YYDKDF (reference sequence). The CDR3 reads CATRRTQEGSPLHF. CDR3 nucleotide sequence: TGTGCCACCAGGCGTACCCAAGAGGGTTCACCCCTCCACTTT.

The gene calls are TRBV6-4 and TRBJ2-3; 11 positions agree with TRBD2. Germline loops: CDR1 MRHNA, CDR2 SNTAGT. This CDR3 comprises 16 residues. V shed 3 bases, J shed 3 bases, and the junction held 5 bases outside the gene matches. CDR3 DNA: TGTGCCAGCAGTGAACTAGCGGGAGATGCGACAGATACGCAGTATTTT. Encoded protein: CASSELAGDATDTQYF.

This chain connects TRBV10-3 to TRBJ1-2, with D possibly matching TRBD1 (5 bases). Germline V gene data show CDR1 as ENHRY and CDR2 as SYGVKD. CDR3 size: 10 residues. V was pared by 8 bases and J by 8 bases, with 9 bases between. CDR3 residues: CAIGSGGYTF. The CDR3 DNA reads as TGTGCCATCGGATCAGGGGGCTACACCTTC.

The genes are TRBV28 and TRBJ2-7; possible D gene TRBD1, 5 bases. This CDR3 contains 12 residues. CDR1 and CDR2 (germline): MDHEN, SYDVKM. V was clipped by 8 bases and J by 7 bases, with 15 bases between them. CDR3 nucleotide sequence: TGTGCCAGCTGCAGGCAGGGTAGGGAGCAGTACTTC. It yields the protein CASCRQGREQYF.

The chain links TRBV29-1 to TRBJ1-6; D remains unclear. V gave up 7 bases and J gave up 9 bases, with 13 bases separating them. Germline CDR1 SQVTM, CDR2 ANQGSEA. The CDR3 loop spans 12 amino acids. CDR3 sequence reads: CSAGEGGSPLHF. The CDR3 coding sequence is TGCAGCGCTGGGGAGGGTGGTTCACCCCTCCACTTT.

The chain uses TRBV7-6 and TRBJ2-7; the match to TRBD1 covers 7 bases. The CDR3 spans 14 residues. CDR1 is SGHVS and CDR2 is FNYEAQ in the germline V gene. Trimming took 5 bases from V and 3 from J; bases not matched to a gene: 7. The CDR3 coding sequence is TGTGCCAGCAGCCCCGGGACAGAATTCTACGAGCAGTACTTC. Amino acids: CASSPGTEFYEQYF.

This clone occurred a few times. This chain links TRBV5-1 with TRBJ2-7, with TRBD1 identical over 7 bases. The germline gives CDR1 SGHRS, CDR2 YFSETQ. V trimming: 0 bases; J trimming: 3 bases; junction bases outside the gene matches: 3. CDR3 length: 14 residues. The CDR3 protein is CASSLVQGFYEQYF. DNA for the CDR3: TGCGCCAGCAGCTTGGTACAGGGGTTCTACGAGCAGTACTTC.

V usage is TRBV6-1 and J usage is TRBJ1-1; D is undetermined. Trimming removed 3 bases from V and 3 bases from J, with 8 bases in between. CDR3 length equals 13 residues. Germline V gene data show CDR1 as MNHNS and CDR2 as SASEGT. CDR3 protein: CASSDSGHTEAFF. DNA for the CDR3: TGTGCCAGCAGTGACAGTGGCCACACTGAAGCTTTCTTT.